These T cell receptor beta chains were read from a single sample in a study of cytomegalovirus exposure and HLA in healthy donors. Sequenced by immunoSEQ multiplex PCR; TCRdb stores in-frame clones only, minus some. Among fewer than 130,000 clones listed, approximately 70% were seen once. Source material: PBMCs. Receptor source: a man in his forties or fifties in good health and CMV-seropositive. Both conserved end residues are part of each CDR3. Fields, in order: clone size, V gene, CDR3 length, CDR3 protein. Size is omitted from some rows. Given values are once, few, many or a class for expanded clones.

. TRBV5-6 14 CASSRSSPSYGYTF
. TRBV6-5 11 CASSQGGELFF
. TRBV29-1 16 CSVEGSLAGSTDTQYF
. TRBV5-4 14 CASWRAGSWYGYTF
. TRBV9 14 CASSETGKGSPLHF
. TRBV18 13 CASTQGGNYGYTF
. TRBV30 19 CAWSVRSATGGPMNTEAFF
. TRBV30 16 CAWTASEGTGNQPQHF
. TRBV2 15 CASSPGTGGYQPQHF
. TRBV4-2 20 CASSRARPQTSGYRPETQYF
. TRBV21-1 17 CASSKEPSGLSYNEQFF
. TRBV11-2 13 CASSLGGRNEQYF
. TRBV7-8 16 CASTPLSRKNFYEQYF
. TRBV27 16 CASSPGHGYSNQPQHF
. TRBV29-1 13 CSVEGLSGNEQYF
few TRBV6-5 13 CASSRGFDTEAFF
. TRBV2 12 CASSYSGYEQYF
. TRBV7-3 14 CASSRGDRAHGYTF
few TRBV28 14 CASSWDRESYEQYF
. TRBV7-6 16 CASSSGEGPSNQPQHF
. TRBV7-9 17 CASSLVGGTGGNQPQHF
. TRBV5-4 15 CASSLVGQGEETQYF
. TRBV30 14 CAWSLGRELPEQYF
. TRBV5-1 14 CASSRDRSDYGYTF
few TRBV30 13 CAYGGRVNYGYTF
. TRBV27 13 CASSFREGNEQFF
once TRBV2 14 CASSDPPLAEKQFF
. TRBV9 14 CASSVGGQGNEQFF
. TRBV9 15 CASSATGVSSYEQYF
. TRBV28 12 CANPGFYNEQFF
few TRBV7-8 16 CASSLVGERYTDTQYF
. TRBV7-8 11 CASRYTDTQYF
. TRBV7-2 17 CASSFRVLAVPRDEQYF
. TRBV20-1 11 CSAGQNTEAFF
. TRBV29-1 14 CSVAFRGLGNEQFF
few TRBV27 15 CASSSESGANYGYTF
. TRBV10-3 14 CAISGTSGSHEQYF
. TRBV27 14 CASRPGQVGQPQHF
. TRBV5-1 13 CASSFDSSYEQYF
. TRBV6-5 14 CASRSTGSYNEQFF
. TRBV7-2 17 CASSSGLAGDGTDTQYF
once TRBV5-6 14 CASSQIGTAYEQYF
. TRBV28 12 CASSYTLGEQYF
. TRBV11-3 12 CASSLGTGRQYF